This T cell receptor (beta chain) is from a study of OX40 agonist ivuxolimab in advanced cancers. Study at large: The patients received ivuxolimab by intravenous route every 2 weeks at 0.01 to 10 mg/kg. Patients with prior anti-PD-1, anti-PD-L1 or anti-CTLA-4 therapy were eligible; roughly 40% had some.

Study observations and caveats: Clones of CD4+ and CD8+ blood T cells grew by week 6 at doses of 0.1 to 3.0 mg/kg.

The length of the CDR3 is 13 residues. V lost 6 bases, J lost 4 bases, and 12 bases lay in between. Germline lookup yields CDR1 MNHEY and CDR2 SVGAGI. Measured with immunoSEQ multiplex PCR; TCRdb has only the in-frame clones, and not every one. The sample includes under 35,000 clones, 84% seen only once; the top ten take around 21%. This clone was found a few times. Its cognate antigen is unknown. This sample comprised CD4+ or CD8+ T cells sorted from blood, obtained in a trial of the OX40 agonist ivuxolimab. The rearrangement joins TRBV6-5 to TRBJ1-2, with D unresolved. This receptor was taken from an adult with an advanced solid tumor such as melanoma, head and neck, liver or kidney cancer. The CDR3 DNA reads TGTGCCAGCAGCGAGGGAGAGATCTATGGCTACACCTTC. It codes for CASSEGEIYGYTF.